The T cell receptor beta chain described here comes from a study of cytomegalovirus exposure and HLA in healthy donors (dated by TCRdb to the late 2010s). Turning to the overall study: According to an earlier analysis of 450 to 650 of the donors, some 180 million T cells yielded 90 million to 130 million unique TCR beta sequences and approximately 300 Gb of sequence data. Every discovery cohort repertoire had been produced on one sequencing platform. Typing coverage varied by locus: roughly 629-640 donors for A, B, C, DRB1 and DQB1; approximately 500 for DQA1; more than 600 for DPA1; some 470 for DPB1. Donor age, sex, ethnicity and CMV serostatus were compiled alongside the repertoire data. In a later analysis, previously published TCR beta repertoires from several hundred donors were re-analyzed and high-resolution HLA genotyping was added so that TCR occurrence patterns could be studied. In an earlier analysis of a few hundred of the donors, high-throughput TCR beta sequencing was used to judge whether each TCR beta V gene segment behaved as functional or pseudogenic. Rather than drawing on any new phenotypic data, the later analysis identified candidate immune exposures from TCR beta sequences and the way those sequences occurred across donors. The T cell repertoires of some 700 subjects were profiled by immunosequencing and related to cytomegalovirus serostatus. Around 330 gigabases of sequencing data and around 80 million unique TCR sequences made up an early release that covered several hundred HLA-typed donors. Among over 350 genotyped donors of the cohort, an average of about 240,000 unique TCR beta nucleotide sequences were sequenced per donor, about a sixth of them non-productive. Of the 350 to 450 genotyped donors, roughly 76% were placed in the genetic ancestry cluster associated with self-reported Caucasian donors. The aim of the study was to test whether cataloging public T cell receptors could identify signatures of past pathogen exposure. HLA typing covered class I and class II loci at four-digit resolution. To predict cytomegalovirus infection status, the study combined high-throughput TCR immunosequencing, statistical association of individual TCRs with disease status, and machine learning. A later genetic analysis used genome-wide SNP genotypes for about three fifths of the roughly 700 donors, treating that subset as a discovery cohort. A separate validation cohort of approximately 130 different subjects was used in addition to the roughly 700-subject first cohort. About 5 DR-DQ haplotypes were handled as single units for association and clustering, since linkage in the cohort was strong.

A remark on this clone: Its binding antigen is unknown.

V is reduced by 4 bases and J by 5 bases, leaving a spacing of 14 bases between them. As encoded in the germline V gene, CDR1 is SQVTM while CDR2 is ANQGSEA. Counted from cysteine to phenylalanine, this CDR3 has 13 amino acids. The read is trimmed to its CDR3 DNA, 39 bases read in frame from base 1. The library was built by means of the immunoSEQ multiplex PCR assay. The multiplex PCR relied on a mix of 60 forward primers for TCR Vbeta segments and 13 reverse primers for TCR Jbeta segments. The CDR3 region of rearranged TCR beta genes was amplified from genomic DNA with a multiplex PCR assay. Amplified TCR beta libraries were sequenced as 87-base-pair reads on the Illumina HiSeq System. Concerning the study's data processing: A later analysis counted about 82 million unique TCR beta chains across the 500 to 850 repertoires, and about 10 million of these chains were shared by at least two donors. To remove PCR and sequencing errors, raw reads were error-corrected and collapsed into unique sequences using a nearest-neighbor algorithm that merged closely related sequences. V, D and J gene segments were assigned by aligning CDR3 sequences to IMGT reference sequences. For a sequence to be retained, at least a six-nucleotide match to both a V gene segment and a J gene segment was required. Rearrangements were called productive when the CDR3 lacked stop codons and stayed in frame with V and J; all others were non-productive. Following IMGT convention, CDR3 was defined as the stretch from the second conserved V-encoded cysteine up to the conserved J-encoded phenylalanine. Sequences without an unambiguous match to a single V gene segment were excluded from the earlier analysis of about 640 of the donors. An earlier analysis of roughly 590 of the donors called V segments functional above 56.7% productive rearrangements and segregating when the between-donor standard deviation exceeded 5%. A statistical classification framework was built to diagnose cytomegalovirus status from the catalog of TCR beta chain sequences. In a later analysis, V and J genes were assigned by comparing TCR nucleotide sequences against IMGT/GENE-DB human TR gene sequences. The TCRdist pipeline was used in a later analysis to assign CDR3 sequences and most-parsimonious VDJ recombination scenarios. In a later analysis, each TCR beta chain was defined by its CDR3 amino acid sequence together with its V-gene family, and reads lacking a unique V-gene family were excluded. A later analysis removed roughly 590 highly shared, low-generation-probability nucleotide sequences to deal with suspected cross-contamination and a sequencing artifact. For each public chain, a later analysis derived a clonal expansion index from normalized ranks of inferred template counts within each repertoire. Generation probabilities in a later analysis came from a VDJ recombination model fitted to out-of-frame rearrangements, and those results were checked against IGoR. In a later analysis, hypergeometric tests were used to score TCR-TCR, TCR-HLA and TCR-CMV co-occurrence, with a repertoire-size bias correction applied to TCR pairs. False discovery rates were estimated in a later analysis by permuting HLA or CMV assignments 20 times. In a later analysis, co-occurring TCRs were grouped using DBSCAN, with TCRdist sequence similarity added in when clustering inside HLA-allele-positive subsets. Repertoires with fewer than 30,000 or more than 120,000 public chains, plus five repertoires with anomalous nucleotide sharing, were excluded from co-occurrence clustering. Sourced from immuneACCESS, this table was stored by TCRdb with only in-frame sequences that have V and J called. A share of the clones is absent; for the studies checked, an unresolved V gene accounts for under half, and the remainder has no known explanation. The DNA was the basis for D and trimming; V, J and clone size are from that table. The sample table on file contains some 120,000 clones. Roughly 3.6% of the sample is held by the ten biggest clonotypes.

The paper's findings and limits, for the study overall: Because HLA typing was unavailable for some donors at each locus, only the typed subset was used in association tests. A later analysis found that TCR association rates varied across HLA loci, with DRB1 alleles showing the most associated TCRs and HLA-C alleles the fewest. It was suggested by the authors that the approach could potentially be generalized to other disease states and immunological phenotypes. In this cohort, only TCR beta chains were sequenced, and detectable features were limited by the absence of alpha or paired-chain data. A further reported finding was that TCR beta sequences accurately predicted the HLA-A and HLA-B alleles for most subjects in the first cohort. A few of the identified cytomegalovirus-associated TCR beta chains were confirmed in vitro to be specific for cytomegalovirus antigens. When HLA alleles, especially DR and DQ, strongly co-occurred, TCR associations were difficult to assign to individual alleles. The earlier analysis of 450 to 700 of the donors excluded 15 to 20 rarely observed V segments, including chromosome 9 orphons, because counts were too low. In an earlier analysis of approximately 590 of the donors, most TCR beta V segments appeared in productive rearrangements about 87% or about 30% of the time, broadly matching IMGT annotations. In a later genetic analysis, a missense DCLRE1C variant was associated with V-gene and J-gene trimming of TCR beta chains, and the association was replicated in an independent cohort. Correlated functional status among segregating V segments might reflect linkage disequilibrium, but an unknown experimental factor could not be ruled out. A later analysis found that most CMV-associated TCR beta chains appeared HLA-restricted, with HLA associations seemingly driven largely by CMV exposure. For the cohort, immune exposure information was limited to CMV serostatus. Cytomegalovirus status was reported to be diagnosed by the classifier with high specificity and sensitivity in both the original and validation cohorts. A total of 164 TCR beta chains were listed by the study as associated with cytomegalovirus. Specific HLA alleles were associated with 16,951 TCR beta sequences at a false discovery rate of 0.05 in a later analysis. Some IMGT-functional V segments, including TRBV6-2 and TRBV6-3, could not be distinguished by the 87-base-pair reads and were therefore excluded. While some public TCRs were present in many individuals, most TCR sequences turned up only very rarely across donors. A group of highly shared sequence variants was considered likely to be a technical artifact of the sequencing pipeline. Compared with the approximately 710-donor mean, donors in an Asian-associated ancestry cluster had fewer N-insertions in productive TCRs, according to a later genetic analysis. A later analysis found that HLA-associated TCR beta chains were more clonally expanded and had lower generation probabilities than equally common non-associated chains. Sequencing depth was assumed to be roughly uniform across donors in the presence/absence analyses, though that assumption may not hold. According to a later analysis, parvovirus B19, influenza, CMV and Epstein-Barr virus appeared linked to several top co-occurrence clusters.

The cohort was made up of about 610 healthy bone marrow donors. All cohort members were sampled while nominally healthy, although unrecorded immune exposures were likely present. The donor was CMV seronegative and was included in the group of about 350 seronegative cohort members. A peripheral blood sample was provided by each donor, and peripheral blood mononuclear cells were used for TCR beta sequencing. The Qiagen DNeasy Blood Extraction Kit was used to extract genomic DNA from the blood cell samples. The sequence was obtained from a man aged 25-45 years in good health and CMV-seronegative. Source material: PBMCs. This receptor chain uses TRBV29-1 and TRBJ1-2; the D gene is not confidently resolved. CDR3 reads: CSVVGSSPYGYTF. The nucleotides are TGCAGCGTTGTTGGCTCGTCCCCTTATGGCTACACCTTC.